Presented here are 9 T cell receptor beta chains from one specimen sequenced in a study of blood T cell repertoires in COVID-19. Data came from immunoSEQ multiplex PCR; TCRdb stores just in-frame clones and leaves some out. Among over 55,000 clones listed, about 73% were seen once. The sequencing input was peripheral blood. The receptors come from a woman in her seventies with acute or convalescent COVID-19.

V and J are TRBV27 and TRBJ1-6; 12 bases match TRBD1. Germline-derived CDR1 and CDR2 are MNHEY and SMNVEV (reference sequence). The CDR3 runs 18 residues. Losses at the gene ends were 3 bases for V and 5 bases for J; bases not matched to a gene: 8. DNA of the CDR3: TGTGCCAGCAGTTTGATGGGGACAGGGGGCGTCCATAATTCACCCCTCCACTTT. It specifies CASSLMGTGGVHNSPLHF.

J is TRBJ2-4 and V is TRBV30; 7 bases are a match to TRBD2. Trimming at V came to 1 base and at J to 0 bases, leaving 15 bases not matched to a gene. The CDR3 length is 19 residues. CDR1 GTSNPN and CDR2 SVGIG come from the germline V gene (reference sequence). The DNA of the CDR3 is TGTGCCTGGAGTGACCCCCTAAGCGGGGTGGCTCTAGCCAAAAACATTCAGTACTTC. Protein product: CAWSDPLSGVALAKNIQYF.

This clone was picked up a small number of times. The J gene is TRBJ2-2, the V gene TRBV6-2 or TRBV6-3, with unresolved D. CDR3 length equals 15 residues. The V and J ends lost 2 bases and 2 bases respectively, with 9 bases between them. Germline-derived CDR1 and CDR2 are MNHEY and SVGEGT. CDR3 region: CASSYLAINTGELFF. CDR3 coding DNA: TGTGCCAGCAGTTACCTCGCTATTAACACCGGGGAGCTGTTTTTT.

The rearrangement joins TRBV27 to TRBJ1-2, with TRBD1 matching over 9 bases. Germline V gene data show CDR1 as MNHEY and CDR2 as SMNVEV (reference sequence). The CDR3 has 15 residues. Germline trimming cut 6 bases from V and 2 bases from J; bases unmatched to any gene: 7. CDR3 sequence reads: CASSSPGTGNYGYTF. DNA for the CDR3: TGTGCCAGCAGCTCCCCCGGGACAGGGAACTATGGCTACACCTTC.

V gene TRBV6-1 combines with J gene TRBJ2-7; TRBD2 agrees at 13 bases. This CDR3 spans 18 amino acids. The V segment lost 2 bases and the J segment 7 bases; nucleotides outside the gene matches: 14. CDR1 MNHNS and CDR2 SASEGT come from the germline V gene. The CDR3 loop is CASSEKLAGGGLLGEQYF. Here the CDR3 DNA reads TGTGCCAGCAGTGAAAAACTAGCGGGAGGGGGCCTTCTAGGGGAGCAGTACTTC.

This clone came up a few times. The chain joins TRBV11-3 to TRBJ2-1, with D possibly matching TRBD1 (5 bases). The V and J ends lost 1 base and 0 bases respectively, with 13 bases between them. Germline V gene sequence: CDR1 SGHNT, CDR2 YENEEA. The CDR3 spans 17 residues. CDR3 loop: CASSLGAGSISYNEQFF. The CDR3, as DNA: TGTGCCAGCAGCTTAGGGGCAGGGTCTATCTCCTACAATGAGCAGTTCTTC.

The gene calls are TRBV7-2 and TRBJ2-5; TRBD1 is a possible D gene (6 bases). Germline lookup yields CDR1 SGHTA and CDR2 FQGNSA. Deletions cut 3 bases from V and 1 base from J, with 9 bases between. The CDR3 covers 14 residues. CDR3 residues: CASSLGHSQETQYF. CDR3 DNA sequence: TGTGCCAGCAGCTTGGGACACAGCCAAGAGACCCAGTACTTC.

The table lists this clone with a few counts. The chain employs TRBV5-6 and TRBJ1-6; D is undetermined. This CDR3 is built from 15 residues. The V end was cut by 0 bases, the J end by 3 bases, with 7 bases between. From germline, CDR1 is SGHDT and CDR2 YYEEEE. For the CDR3, the DNA is TGTGCCAGCAGCTTGGATCCCAACTATAATTCACCCCTCCACTTT. Amino acid sequence: CASSLDPNYNSPLHF.

The rearrangement uses TRBV30 and TRBJ1-1, with 11 bases fitting TRBD1. The CDR3 consists of 16 residues. The V gene's germline CDR1 is GTSNPN and CDR2 SVGIG (reference sequence). Unmatched junction bases numbered 5, after V lost 2 bases and J lost 0 bases. The CDR3, as DNA: TGTGCCTGGAGTAAGGACAGGGGGCTTGTGAACACTGAAGCTTTCTTT. Translation gives CAWSKDRGLVNTEAFF.